These 16 T cell receptor beta chains originate from one sample sequenced in a study of T cell clonality in common variable immunodeficiency. Sequencing used immunoSEQ multiplex PCR; TCRdb keeps in-frame clones, though not all of them. The sample contains tens of thousands of clones, none occurring once; 3% to 4.5% lies in the top ten. Sequencing input: peripheral blood mononuclear cells. These receptors all stem from a person aged 18-70 years in good health.

This clone was seen a few times. The junction departs from germline at one end; a sequencing error may be responsible. The DNA ends 3 residues before the CDR3 does, and the rest of the CDR3 is filled in from the germline J gene. Within the sample, other DNA sequences also encode this same CDR3. The chain is built from TRBV2 and TRBJ1-3; D possibly corresponds to TRBD1 (6 bases). The CDR3 is 15 residues long. Per germline, CDR1 SNHLY and CDR2 FYNNEI. CDR3 DNA (partial): TGTGCCAGCAGTGAAGCTTGGGGGCCTGGAAACACT. It is translated as CASSEAWGPGNT. Given in full, the CDR3 is CASSEAWGPGNTIYF.

This clone was picked up many times. The read stops 3 residues short of the end of the CDR3; the missing end is completed from the germline J gene. The chain carries TRBV7-6 and TRBJ2-3; D might be TRBD2 (6 bases). The CDR3 contains 14 residues. Germline CDR1 SGHVS, CDR2 FNYEAQ. Trimming stripped 3 bases from V and 1 base from J, with 8 bases between. The CDR3 protein is CASSLSGGTDTQYF. The DNA read from the CDR3 is TGTGCCAGCAGCTTGTCGGGGGGCACAGATACG.

Ten or more counts support this clone. The read finishes 3 residues shy of the CDR3 end, and the germline J gene is used to complete it. The V gene is TRBV5-1, the J gene TRBJ2-5; TRBD2 matches 7 bases. This CDR3 comprises 15 residues. V lost 0 bases to trimming and J lost 0 bases; unmatched junction nucleotides: 2. The germline V gene has CDR1 SGHRS and CDR2 YFSETQ. CDR3 sequence: CASSLGLADQETQYF. The sequenced part of the CDR3 DNA is TGCGCCAGCAGCTTGGGTCTAGCGGACCAAGAGACC.

This clone was counted ten times or more. The read is 3 residues too short to cover the CDR3 end, so that end is filled in from the germline J gene. The chain couples TRBV30 to TRBJ1-4; weak D call: TRBD1 (6 bases). The V gene lost 3 bases and the J gene lost 5 bases, with 16 bases spanning the gap. In germline, CDR1 is GTSNPN, CDR2 SVGIG (reference sequence). The CDR3 spans 15 residues. The sequenced part of the CDR3 DNA is TGTGCCTGGAGCCGACAGGTGGGGACGAATGAAAAA. Translating it yields CAWSRQVGTNEK. The entire CDR3 sequence reads CAWSRQVGTNEKLFF.

This clone was found many times. The read is 3 residues too short to cover the CDR3 end, so that end is filled in from the germline J gene. This chain connects TRBV5-5 to TRBJ1-5, with D uncertain. Looked up from germline, CDR1 is SGHKS and CDR2 is YYEKEE (reference sequence). Trimming removed 1 base from V and 0 bases from J, with 8 bases in between. CDR3 length: 15 residues. The covered CDR3 bases are TGTGCCAGCAGCTTGAAGGGTTTTAGCAATCAGCCC. Its translation is CASSLKGFSNQP. The entire CDR3 is CASSLKGFSNQPQHF.

Many counts were recorded for this clone. The DNA ends 3 residues before the CDR3 does, and the rest of the CDR3 is filled in from the germline J gene. The rearrangement uses TRBV7-8 and TRBJ2-7, with TRBD1 matching over 8 bases. Looked up from germline, CDR1 is SGHVS and CDR2 is FQNEAQ. V lost 2 bases, J lost 0 bases, and 12 bases stayed unmatched. The CDR3 extends over 18 amino acids. CDR3 in amino acids: CASSLPPGTGVISYEQYF. The sequenced CDR3 bases are TGTGCCAGCAGCTTACCCCCCGGGACAGGCGTCATCTCCTACGAG.

In its sample, this clone is medium-sized. The CDR3 region is CASAWQDFFEKLFF. The DNA read from the CDR3 is TGCGCCAGCGCGTGGCAGGATTTCTTTGAAAAA. This chain links TRBV5-1 with TRBJ1-4; D ambiguous. Coverage ceases 3 residues before the CDR3 finishes, and the germline J gene fills in the end. The germline gives CDR1 SGHRS, CDR2 YFSETQ. CDR3 size: 14 residues. Trimming left V 7 bases short and J 7 bases short, with 17 bases between.

Many counts were recorded for this clone. The observed sequence ends 3 residues before the CDR3 terminus, with the missing tail filled in from the germline J gene. The J gene is TRBJ2-1, the V gene TRBV5-5, with 10 bases fitting TRBD2. The CDR3 length is 15 residues. Trimming removed 5 bases from V and 3 bases from J; junction bases left unmatched: 5. Per the germline V gene, CDR1 is SGHKS and CDR2 is YYEKEE (reference sequence). The DNA read from the CDR3 is TGTGCCAGCAGGCCACCTAGCGGGAGCTACAATGAG. Protein product: CASRPPSGSYNE. The entire CDR3 reads CASRPPSGSYNEQFF.

This clone has ten or more counts. Read coverage stops 3 residues before the CDR3 terminus; the germline J gene supplies the remainder. The chain links TRBV4-2 to TRBJ2-3; 7 bases agree with TRBD2. CDR1 and CDR2 (germline): LGHNA, YNFKEQ. The CDR3 consists of 14 residues. The V gene end was trimmed by 4 bases and the J gene end by 3 bases; junction bases not matched to a gene: 4. CDR3 DNA (partial): TGTGCCAGCAGCCCAGGGACTACTACAGATACG. It yields the protein CASSPGTTTDT. The full CDR3 protein is CASSPGTTTDTQYF.

This clone has a count of ten or more. The sequence runs out 3 residues before the end of the CDR3; the remainder is reconstructed from the germline J gene. This chain connects TRBV4-2 to TRBJ2-3; the match to TRBD2 covers 7 bases. The CDR3 has 17 amino acids. The germline V gene has CDR1 LGHNA and CDR2 YNFKEQ. V lost 0 bases to trimming and J lost 0 bases; unmatched junction nucleotides: 6. CDR3 protein: CASSQEGSGVSTDTQYF. CDR3 bases read: TGTGCCAGCAGCCAAGAAGGGAGCGGGGTTAGCACAGATACG.

This clone has ten or more counts. Read sequence stops 3 residues before the CDR3 end, and the germline J gene provides the missing end. The chain couples TRBV5-1 to TRBJ2-3; a weak D match, TRBD2 (6 bases). Looked up from germline, CDR1 is SGHRS and CDR2 is YFSETQ. V was pared by 6 bases and J by 2 bases, with 19 bases between. The CDR3 runs 16 residues. CDR3 bases read: TGCGCCAGCACCCTTTCGTCGGGGGTAAACACAGATACG. Translated: CASTLSSGVNTDT. The full CDR3 sequence reads CASTLSSGVNTDTQYF.

This clone turned up a few times. The read finishes 3 residues shy of the CDR3 end, and the germline J gene is used to complete it. This chain links TRBV5-1 with TRBJ2-3; TRBD2 matches at 8 bases. This CDR3 is built from 15 residues. The germline CDR1 and CDR2 sequences are SGHRS and YFSETQ. Germline trimming cut 2 bases from V and 2 bases from J; bases unmatched to any gene: 4. The covered CDR3 bases are TGCGCCAGCAGCTTAGGCGGGGGGTACACAGATACG. This codes for CASSLGGGYTDT. The full CDR3 protein is CASSLGGGYTDTQYF.

This clone was recorded many times. The read terminates 3 residues before the CDR3 end, so the remaining end is supplied by the germline J gene. This chain connects TRBV19 to TRBJ2-1, with 7 bases identical to TRBD2. CDR3 length equals 15 residues. From germline, CDR1 is LNHDA and CDR2 SQIVND (reference sequence). With 10 bases clipped from V and 0 bases from J, the junction kept 9 bases outside the gene matches. The CDR3 spells CATSRAGSSYNEQFF. The sequenced CDR3 bases are TGTGCCACCTCGCGAGCGGGAAGCTCCTACAATGAG.

This clone was seen ten or more times. The read finishes 3 residues shy of the CDR3 end, and the germline J gene is used to complete it. This chain uses TRBV5-4 with TRBJ2-3; D remains ambiguous. Germline loops: CDR1 SGHNT, CDR2 YYREEE (reference sequence). This CDR3 comprises 16 residues. Trimming removed 0 bases at V and 0 bases at J, with 11 bases between. The CDR3 sequence: CASSLASSRSTDTQYF. Incomplete CDR3 DNA: TGTGCCAGCAGCTTGGCCTCGTCTCGTAGCACAGATACG. Based on the CDR3 plus reference TRBV5-4 and TRBJ2-3, the full variable domain is ETGVTQSPTHLIKTRGQQVTLRCSSQSGHNTVSWYQQALGQGPQFIFQYYREEENGRGNFPPRFSGLQFPNYSSELNVNALELDDSALYLCASSLASSRSTDTQYFGPGTRLTVL.

This clone was observed many times. The CDR3 bases that were read are TGTGCCACCAGACTATTCTACAATGAG. This translates into CATRLFYNE. In full, the CDR3 reads CATRLFYNEQFF. The chain couples TRBV15 to TRBJ2-1; no reliable D call. The read stops 3 residues short of the end of the CDR3; the missing end is completed from the germline J gene. V dropped 6 bases and J dropped 3 bases, with 6 bases sitting between them. This CDR3 has 12 amino acids. Germline V gene sequence: CDR1 LNHNV, CDR2 YYDKDF (reference sequence). Supplemented by reference TRBV15 and TRBJ2-1, the full variable domain reads DAMVIQNPRYQVTQFGKPVTLSCSQTLNHNVMYWYQQKSSQAPKLLFHYYDKDFNNEADTPDNFQSRRPNTSFCFLDIRSPGLGDTAMYLCATRLFYNEQFFGPGTRLTVL.

Concerning this clone: The CDR3 end lies 3 residues beyond the end of the read and is filled in from the germline J gene. The rearrangement links TRBV20-1 to TRBJ1-5; perhaps TRBD1 as D (6 bases). CDR1 is DFQATT, CDR2 SNEGSKA, per germline (reference sequence). This CDR3 has 16 residues. Trimming cost V 6 bases and J 0 bases, with 18 bases left between them. Partial CDR3 DNA: TGCAGTGCCGGCGAGACAGGCCGTTATAGCAATCAGCCC. Translation gives CSAGETGRYSNQP. The whole CDR3 region reads CSAGETGRYSNQPQHF.